What follows describes a single TCR beta chain. Germline V gives CDR1 SEHNR, CDR2 FQNEAQ (reference sequence). The CDR3 contains 13 residues. The ends were cut back, 2 bases at V and 3 bases at J, with 8 bases in the middle. The data were taken from a study of cytomegalovirus exposure and HLA in healthy donors. The PCR made use of 60 Vbeta and 13 Jbeta primers. Here immunoSEQ multiplex PCR was the method, and the copy in TCRdb shows in-frame clones only, minus some. The table has about 110,000 clones, more than 60% seen once. The gene calls are TRBV7-9 and TRBJ2-7; D unresolved. The sequence was collected from a man aged 30 to 45 in good health and CMV-seropositive. Sequenced material: PBMCs. DNA of the CDR3: TGTGCCAGCAGCTTACAAACAGACTACGAGCAGTACTTC. This codes for CASSLQTDYEQYF.